This TCR beta chain was sequenced for a study of OX40 agonist ivuxolimab in advanced cancers. Method: immunoSEQ multiplex PCR; TCRdb's copy keeps in-frame clones and lacks some. The sample consists of fewer than 85,000 clones, around 81% of them appearing once. This clonotype was obtained from an adult with an advanced solid tumor such as melanoma, head and neck, liver or kidney cancer. This sample comprised CD4+ or CD8+ T cells sorted from blood, obtained in a trial of the OX40 agonist ivuxolimab.

The CDR3, as DNA: TGTGCCGTGGGACAGGGGTACACTGAAGCTTTCTTT. Translating it yields CAVGQGYTEAFF. This sequence joins TRBV10-3 and TRBJ1-1; TRBD1 agrees at 10 bases. Germline CDR1 ENHRY, CDR2 SYGVKD. The CDR3 runs 12 residues. With 11 bases clipped from V and 3 bases from J, the junction kept 3 bases outside the gene matches.